The rows below give T cell receptor beta chains drawn from one sample of a study of neurological immune-mediated disorders. One entry per CDR3 protein results from TCRdb running MiXCR on the 5' RACE reads. This sample yields approximately 80,000 distinct CDR3 sequences, of which more than 5% are seen a single time; roughly 7.3% belongs to the top ten. Sequencing was carried out using PBMCs. All receptors come from a woman between 55 and 75 years old with multiple sclerosis. CDR3s include the opening cysteine and the closing phenylalanine or tryptophan. Each record gives: CDR3 length, J gene, V gene, D gene, clone size, CDR3 protein, CDR3 DNA. A D gene is named only where the DNA matches it firmly. Only some rows state a clone size, as once, few, many or a class for expanded clones.

length: 13; J: TRBJ2-7; V: TRBV29-1; D: NA; size: many; CDR3: CSAGPPGAGEQYF; DNA: TGCAGCGCCGGTCCCCCGGGGGCGGGTGAGCAGTACTTC
length: 12; J: TRBJ2-5; V: TRBV29-1; D: TRBD1; size: many; CDR3: CSVGTGQETQYF; DNA: TGCAGCGTTGGGACAGGACAAGAGACCCAGTACTTC
length: 18; J: TRBJ1-5; V: TRBV6-5; D: TRBD1; size: NA; CDR3: CASSPNPHRGSRNQPQHF; DNA: TGTGCCAGCAGCCCAAATCCCCACAGGGGATCGCGCAATCAGCCCCAGCATTTT
length: 15; J: TRBJ1-1; V: TRBV19; D: NA; size: many; CDR3: CASSASGTLNTEAFF; DNA: TGTGCCAGTAGTGCCTCCGGGACCCTGAACACTGAAGCTTTCTTT
length: 12; J: TRBJ2-7; V: TRBV7-9; D: NA; size: many; CDR3: CASAMQIYEQYF; DNA: TGTGCCAGCGCTATGCAGATCTACGAGCAGTACTTC
length: 12; J: TRBJ2-3; V: TRBV20-1; D: NA; size: many; CDR3: CSESASTDTQYF; DNA: TGCAGCGAGTCGGCTAGCACAGATACGCAGTATTTT
length: 14; J: TRBJ2-3; V: TRBV18; D: TRBD1; size: many; CDR3: CASSPGQGLDTQYF; DNA: TGTGCCAGCTCACCGGGACAGGGGTTAGATACGCAGTATTTT
length: 14; J: TRBJ2-7; V: TRBV20-1; D: TRBD2; size: many; CDR3: CSASGGGPIYEQYF; DNA: TGCAGTGCTAGTGGCGGGGGGCCGATCTACGAGCAGTACTTC
length: 14; J: TRBJ1-1; V: TRBV5-1; D: TRBD1; size: many; CDR3: CASSTAGQGFLAFF; DNA: TGCGCCAGCAGCACGGCGGGACAGGGATTTTTGGCTTTCTTT
length: 15; J: TRBJ1-1; V: TRBV2; D: NA; size: many; CDR3: CASSSWQGPNTEAFF; DNA: TGTGCCAGCAGTTCCTGGCAGGGGCCCAACACTGAAGCTTTCTTT
length: 16; J: TRBJ2-4; V: TRBV5-1; D: TRBD2; size: many; CDR3: CASSPGTSGEGGIQYF; DNA: TGCGCCAGCAGTCCCGGGACTAGCGGGGAAGGTGGCATTCAGTACTTC
length: 15; J: TRBJ1-3; V: TRBV10-2; D: NA; size: many; CDR3: CASRETVISGNTIYF; DNA: TGCGCCAGCAGGGAAACAGTGATCTCTGGAAACACCATATATTTT
length: 16; J: TRBJ2-1; V: TRBV9; D: NA; size: many; CDR3: CASSVEAIRSYNEQFF; DNA: TGTGCCAGCAGCGTAGAGGCTATCCGCTCCTACAATGAGCAGTTCTTC
length: 15; J: TRBJ2-5; V: TRBV7-8; D: TRBD2; size: many; CDR3: CASSLGGGGQETQYF; DNA: TGTGCCAGCAGCTTAGGTGGCGGGGGCCAAGAGACCCAGTACTTC
length: 15; J: TRBJ2-2; V: TRBV7-6; D: NA; size: NA; CDR3: CASSTPNVGSGELFF; DNA: TGTGCCAGTTCTACCCCCAATGTGGGATCCGGGGAGCTGTTTTTT
length: 15; J: TRBJ2-3; V: TRBV5-1; D: NA; size: many; CDR3: CASSLEGTTSDTQYF; DNA: TGCGCCAGCAGCTTGGAGGGGACCACTAGCGATACGCAGTATTTT
length: 15; J: TRBJ2-6; V: TRBV5-1; D: NA; size: many; CDR3: CASSLPASGANVLTF; DNA: TGCGCCAGCAGCTTGCCGGCCTCTGGGGCCAACGTCCTGACTTTC
length: 14; J: TRBJ1-3; V: TRBV7-2; D: NA; size: many; CDR3: CASRAEFSGNTIYF; DNA: TGTGCCAGCCGCGCCGAGTTCTCTGGAAACACCATATATTTT
length: 12; J: TRBJ2-7; V: TRBV3-1; D: NA; size: many; CDR3: CASSQETYEQYF; DNA: TGTGCCAGCAGCCAAGAAACCTACGAGCAGTACTTC
length: 12; J: TRBJ1-3; V: TRBV12-3/TRBV12-4; D: NA; size: few; CDR3: CASRDSRNTIYF; DNA: TGTGCCAGCAGGGACAGTCGAAACACCATATATTTT
length: 15; J: TRBJ1-6; V: TRBV5-5; D: NA; size: many; CDR3: CASSFRDSNNSPLHF; DNA: TGTGCCAGCAGTTTCCGAGACAGTAATAATTCACCCCTCCACTTT
length: 14; J: TRBJ1-2; V: TRBV5-1; D: TRBD1; size: NA; CDR3: CASIPGQSNYVYTF; DNA: TGCGCCAGCATCCCGGGACAGAGTAACTATGTCTACACCTTC
length: 12; J: TRBJ2-1; V: TRBV3-1; D: NA; size: many; CDR3: CASSLRGLEQFF; DNA: TGTGCCAGCAGCCTCCGGGGCCTAGAGCAGTTCTTC
length: 16; J: TRBJ1-6; V: TRBV5-1; D: NA; size: many; CDR3: CASSLDPGGQNSPLHF; DNA: TGCGCCAGCAGCTTGGATCCCGGCGGCCAAAATTCACCCCTCCACTTT
length: 13; J: TRBJ1-2; V: TRBV20-1; D: NA; size: NA; CDR3: CSAPTPGDYGYTF; DNA: TGCAGTGCTCCGACTCCGGGAGACTATGGCTACACCTTC
length: 14; J: TRBJ1-3; V: TRBV3-1; D: TRBD1; size: many; CDR3: CASRGTDSGNTIYF; DNA: TGTGCCAGCAGAGGGACAGACTCTGGAAACACCATATATTTT
length: 19; J: TRBJ2-3; V: TRBV5-1; D: TRBD1; size: NA; CDR3: CASSPVTGGPGTATDTQYF; DNA: TGCGCCAGCAGCCCGGTGACAGGGGGGCCCGGAACCGCCACAGATACGCAGTATTTT
length: 16; J: TRBJ2-7; V: TRBV28; D: TRBD2; size: many; CDR3: CASTSPARGTSYEQYF; DNA: TGTGCCAGCACCTCACCGGCGCGGGGGACCTCCTACGAGCAGTACTTC
length: 13; J: TRBJ1-1; V: TRBV20-1; D: NA; size: many; CDR3: CSAPHGLNTEAFF; DNA: TGCAGTGCCCCACACGGGCTGAACACTGAAGCTTTCTTT
length: 15; J: TRBJ2-2; V: TRBV6-5; D: NA; size: many; CDR3: CASRDLGGRTGELFF; DNA: TGTGCCAGCAGAGACCTGGGGGGGCGAACCGGGGAGCTGTTTTTT
length: 15; J: TRBJ2-7; V: TRBV20-1; D: NA; size: many; CDR3: CSAKGLEGGTYEQYF; DNA: TGCAGTGCTAAGGGACTCGAAGGGGGTACCTACGAGCAGTACTTC
length: 15; J: TRBJ1-1; V: TRBV12-3/TRBV12-4; D: NA; size: many; CDR3: CASSPRTALNTEAFF; DNA: TGTGCCAGCAGTCCACGGACGGCCTTGAACACTGAAGCTTTCTTT
length: 14; J: TRBJ1-5; V: TRBV3-1; D: NA; size: many; CDR3: CASSQTGRHQPQHF; DNA: TGTGCCAGCAGCCAAACCGGACGGCATCAGCCCCAGCATTTT
length: 10; J: TRBJ2-1; V: TRBV20-1; D: NA; size: many; CDR3: CSTSYNEQFF; DNA: TGCAGTACAAGCTACAATGAGCAGTTCTTC
length: 12; J: TRBJ2-2; V: TRBV5-1; D: NA; size: many; CDR3: CASGMGTGELFF; DNA: TGCGCCAGCGGCATGGGCACCGGGGAGCTGTTTTTT
length: 14; J: TRBJ1-5; V: TRBV7-2; D: NA; size: many; CDR3: CASSIHRVNQPQHF; DNA: TGTGCCAGCAGCATACACAGGGTCAATCAGCCCCAGCATTTT
length: 15; J: TRBJ2-6; V: TRBV12-3/TRBV12-4; D: NA; size: many; CDR3: CASSLSASGANVLTF; DNA: TGTGCCAGCAGTTTATCCGCGTCGGGGGCCAACGTCCTGACTTTC